This entry lists 22 T cell receptor beta chains sequenced from one sample in a study of T cell repertoires in cytomegalovirus infection. TCRdb used MiXCR to reprocess the reads, holding one entry per CDR3 protein. This table holds some 800,000 distinct CDR3 sequences, approximately 29% found once. Their target antigens are unknown. The source material was cultured CD8+ T cells from PBMCs, sampled from culture after CMV antigen stimulation. These receptor sequences come from a human donor in good health (CMV status not recorded). Some clones in this sample may be carry-over from other donors' samples.

This sequence joins TRBV5-4 and TRBJ2-1; no reliable D call. V was clipped by 0 bases and J by 6 bases, with 16 bases between them. The CDR3 totals 16 residues. The germline gives CDR1 SGHNT, CDR2 YYREEE (reference sequence). As DNA, the CDR3 is TGTGCCAGCAGCTTGGCCGTTATCGGGCGTTCCAATGAGCAGTTCTTC. It translates to CASSLAVIGRSNEQFF. The entire variable domain, with the rest obtained from reference TRBV5-4 and TRBJ2-1, is as follows: ETGVTQSPTHLIKTRGQQVTLRCSSQSGHNTVSWYQQALGQGPQFIFQYYREEENGRGNFPPRFSGLQFPNYSSELNVNALELDDSALYLCASSLAVIGRSNEQFFGPGTRLTVL.

The chain is built from TRBV27 and TRBJ1-1; unclear D gene. V lost 3 bases and J 4 bases, leaving 9 bases between the germline ends. Germline CDR1 reads MNHEY; CDR2 reads SMNVEV (reference sequence). This CDR3 comprises 13 residues. The CDR3 nucleotides read TGTGCCAGCAGTTTTGGAACAATCACTGAAGCTTTCTTT. Amino acid sequence: CASSFGTITEAFF.

This chain links TRBV7-9 with TRBJ1-3; 7 bases match TRBD1. This CDR3 contains 15 residues. Germline CDR1 is SEHNR and CDR2 is FQNEAQ (reference sequence). V shed 5 bases, J shed 1 base, and the junction held 5 bases outside the gene matches. In DNA form, the CDR3 reads TGTGCCAGCAGCCCGCAGGGGGAATCTGGAAACACCATATATTTT. Residues: CASSPQGESGNTIYF.

This clonotype was picked up one time. Written as DNA, the CDR3 is TGTGCCAGCAGCGTCTCGAGCGGGGGGGCCTACAATGAGCAGTTCTTC. Its protein product is CASSVSSGGAYNEQFF. The chain uses TRBV9 and TRBJ2-1; 10 nucleotides line up with TRBD2. In germline, CDR1 is SGDLS, CDR2 YYNGEE. J lost 2 bases, V lost 2 bases, and 4 bases had no gene match. This CDR3 is built from 16 residues. The full variable domain, in which reference TRBV9 and TRBJ2-1 provide the parts outside the CDR3, is DSGVTQTPKHLITATGQRVTLRCSPRSGDLSVYWYQQSLDQGLQFLIQYYNGEERAKGNILERFSAQQFPDLHSELNLSSLELGDSALYFCASSVSSGGAYNEQFFGPGTRLTVL.

This clonotype has just a few counts. The rearrangement joins TRBV5-5 to TRBJ1-1, with D uncertain. From germline, CDR1 is SGHKS and CDR2 YYEKEE (reference sequence). Trimming removed 3 bases from V and 7 bases from J, with 4 bases in between. The CDR3 runs 10 residues. The CDR3 loop is CASSSGEAFF. The CDR3 DNA reads TGTGCCAGCAGCTCCGGTGAAGCTTTCTTT.

This clonotype was seen just once. This chain joins TRBV20-1 and TRBJ2-1, with 8 bases that match TRBD1. Germline V gene lookup returns CDR1 DFQATT and CDR2 SNEGSKA (reference sequence). Trimming cost V 0 bases and J 1 base; bases outside gene matches: 5. The length of the CDR3 is 16 residues. CDR3 coding DNA: TGCAGTGCTAGAGATGACCAGGGGGCGTCCTACAATGAGCAGTTCTTC. This sequence encodes CSARDDQGASYNEQFF.

This clonotype was seen only a few times. The chain employs TRBV20-1 and TRBJ2-7; no firm D call. Germline CDR1 and CDR2: DFQATT and SNEGSKA (reference sequence). V shed 0 bases and J shed 2 bases, with 14 bases lying between them. This CDR3 spans 15 amino acids. The CDR3 sequence: CSARDHDTWAYEQYF. CDR3 nucleotide sequence: TGCAGTGCTAGAGACCACGACACCTGGGCCTACGAGCAGTACTTC.

This clonotype has more than one count but fewer than ten. The chain uses TRBV12-3 or TRBV12-4 and TRBJ1-1, with a possible D match to TRBD1 (6 bases). CDR3 length equals 12 residues. The V end was cut by 5 bases, the J end by 8 bases, with 12 bases between. The CDR3 sequence is CASSPGAKEAFF. DNA of the CDR3: TGTGCCAGCAGTCCAGGGGCTAAAGAAGCTTTCTTT.

This clonotype was found many times. The chain has TRBV10-3 and TRBJ2-5; D gene uncertain. The CDR3 is made up of 15 amino acids. Germline V gene data show CDR1 as ENHRY and CDR2 as SYGVKD. V lost 2 bases and J 1 base, leaving 11 bases between the germline ends. The CDR3 here is CAISEGVTSQETQYF. CDR3 coding DNA: TGTGCCATCAGTGAGGGGGTTACCTCCCAAGAGACCCAGTACTTC.

This chain links TRBV2 with TRBJ2-5; a possible D gene is TRBD1 (5 bases). The CDR3 is 14 residues long. The germline V gene has CDR1 SNHLY and CDR2 FYNNEI. Trimming left V 9 bases short and J 5 bases short, with 19 bases between. The CDR3 loop is CARSTGRAVETQYF. In DNA, the CDR3 is TGTGCCAGATCTACGGGCAGGGCGGTGGAGACCCAGTACTTC.

The chain is built from TRBV28 and TRBJ2-7; 7 positions agree with TRBD1. J lost 6 bases, V lost 6 bases, and 5 bases had no gene match. Germline V CDR1 and CDR2: MDHEN, SYDVKM. The CDR3 extends over 12 amino acids. The CDR3 reads CASSQDRAEQYV. Written as DNA, the CDR3 is TGTGCCAGCAGCCAAGACAGGGCCGAGCAGTACGTC.

The genes are TRBV27 and TRBJ2-3; 8 bases are a match to TRBD1. Per the germline V gene, CDR1 is MNHEY and CDR2 is SMNVEV (reference sequence). This CDR3 spans 16 amino acids. J was trimmed by 2 bases and V by 6 bases; bases with no gene match: 10. The CDR3 loop is CASSRMDRAFTDTQYF. CDR3 bases: TGTGCCAGCAGCCGAATGGACAGGGCTTTCACAGATACGCAGTATTTT.

The chain combines TRBV6-1 with TRBJ2-5, with 9 bases lining up with TRBD2. CDR1 is MNHNS, CDR2 SASEGT, per germline. The CDR3 contains 16 residues. Losses at the gene ends were 4 bases for V and 1 base for J; bases not matched to a gene: 7. CDR3 DNA: TGTGCCAGCAGTGCCAGCGGGGGGCGCACCCAAGAGACCCAGTACTTC. Protein: CASSASGGRTQETQYF.

The chain recombines TRBV2 with TRBJ1-2; 8 bases match TRBD1. This CDR3 contains 12 residues. CDR1 SNHLY and CDR2 FYNNEI come from the germline V gene. V lost 9 bases to trimming and J lost 8 bases; unmatched junction nucleotides: 8. As DNA, the CDR3 is TGTGCCAGAACCGGGACAGGTTTCGGCTACACCTTC. Translating it yields CARTGTGFGYTF. The full variable domain, with the rest looked up from reference TRBV2 and TRBJ1-2, is EPEVTQTPSHQVTQMGQEVILRCVPISNHLYFYWYRQILGQKVEFLVSFYNNEISEKSEIFDDQFSVERPDGSNFTLKIRSTKLEDSAMYFCARTGTGFGYTFGSGTRLTVV.

This clonotype was detected a few times. The rearrangement links TRBV4-1 to TRBJ2-7; D not resolved. The V gene lost 0 bases and the J gene lost 1 base, with 7 bases spanning the gap. Germline CDR1 is MGHRA and CDR2 is YSYEKL. The length of the CDR3 is 14 residues. CDR3 sequence: CASSQEKISYEQYF. CDR3 in DNA: TGCGCCAGCAGCCAAGAAAAGATTTCCTACGAGCAGTACTTC.

The chain couples TRBV6-5 to TRBJ1-1; D is undetermined. This CDR3 comprises 16 residues. CDR1 is MNHEY, CDR2 SVGAGI, per germline. Trimming removed 0 bases from V and 3 bases from J, with 14 bases in between. CDR3 sequence: CASSYSGRARYTEAFF. CDR3 bases: TGTGCCAGCAGTTACTCGGGAAGGGCGCGGTACACTGAAGCTTTCTTT.

The chain is built from TRBV29-1 and TRBJ1-2; D is perhaps TRBD1 (5 bases). Trimming shortened V by 1 base and J by 0 bases, and 12 bases separated the two germline ends. The germline CDR1 and CDR2 sequences are SQVTM and ANQGSEA. CDR3 length equals 15 residues. CDR3 sequence: CSVEVTRVTNYGYTF. The CDR3, as DNA: TGCAGCGTTGAAGTAACCAGGGTCACTAACTATGGCTACACCTTC.

This sequence joins TRBV7-2 and TRBJ2-5; 9 positions agree with TRBD1. After removal of 5 bases from V and 4 bases from J, the junction contained 11 bases not matched to a gene. This CDR3 is built from 16 residues. Per the germline V gene, CDR1 is SGHTA and CDR2 is FQGNSA. The CDR3 DNA follows: TGTGCCAGCAGCCTGGGGACAGGGATTATGGTAGAGACCCAGTACTTC. It is translated as CASSLGTGIMVETQYF.

The V and J genes are TRBV11-1 and TRBJ1-2; 7 bases match TRBD1. The CDR3 is made up of 15 amino acids. The V gene end was trimmed by 4 bases and the J gene end by 4 bases; junction bases not matched to a gene: 9. Per germline, CDR1 SGHAT and CDR2 FQDESV (reference sequence). For the CDR3, the DNA is TGTGCCAGCAGCTCCGCCCCGGACAGGACCTATGGCTACACCTTC. This encodes CASSSAPDRTYGYTF.

This clonotype has ten or more counts. This chain uses TRBV7-8 with TRBJ2-7; no clear D. The CDR3 contains 15 residues. Trimming took off 1 base at V and 1 base at J, with 11 bases between the two ends. Germline CDR1 reads SGHVS; CDR2 reads FQNEAQ. DNA for the CDR3: TGTGCCAGCAGCTTAGGGCCATTTGGTTCCTACGAGCAGTACGTC. Its translation: CASSLGPFGSYEQYV.

This chain uses TRBV19 with TRBJ1-2, with TRBD1 matching over 9 bases. The V gene's germline CDR1 is LNHDA and CDR2 SQIVND (reference sequence). Trimming cost V 9 bases and J 3 bases; bases outside gene matches: 5. The CDR3 spans 13 residues. Here the CDR3 reads CASYRGLHYGYTF. The CDR3 DNA reads as TGTGCCAGCTACAGGGGGCTACACTATGGCTACACCTTC.

This clonotype was detected a few times. The chain joins TRBV7-9 to TRBJ2-3; D perhaps matches TRBD2 (5 bases). This CDR3 comprises 15 residues. V shed 5 bases and J shed 8 bases, with 20 bases lying between them. Germline CDR1 SEHNR, CDR2 FQNEAQ (reference sequence). CDR3 in amino acids: CASSPEGQAPATQYF. The CDR3 DNA reads as TGTGCCAGCAGCCCCGAGGGCCAGGCCCCAGCTACGCAGTATTTT. The variable domain in full, with the rest retrieved from reference TRBV7-9 and TRBJ2-3, is DTGVSQNPRHKITKRGQNVTFRCDPISEHNRLYWYRQTLGQGPEFLTYFQNEAQLEKSRLLSDRFSAERPKGSFSTLEIQRTEQGDSAMYLCASSPEGQAPATQYFGPGTRLTVL.